This is a list of T cell receptor beta chains from one sample in a study of graft-versus-host responses after intestinal transplantation. Some clones are missing from TCRdb's copy, which holds only in-frame ones; the method was immunoSEQ multiplex PCR. In the table there are just over 85,000 clones, 92% of which are singletons. For these TCRs, the target antigens are not known. The material was unstimulated CD8+ T cells sorted from spleen or lymph node cells, obtained before transplant. Source of these receptors: a human donor who was the organ donor for an intestinal transplant. The CDR3 runs from the conserved cysteine through the conserved F or W. Fields, in order: J gene, clone size, V gene, D gene, CDR3 protein, CDR3 DNA. The D gene is left open where the match is weak. Clone size is stated in some rows and not others, as once, few, many or a class when expanded.

TRBJ1-3	.	TRBV11-2	.	CASSLHSGNTIYF	TGTGCCAGCAGCTTACACTCTGGAAACACCATATATTTT
TRBJ2-7	.	TRBV27	TRBD1	CASSLSSGDRGTYEQYF	TGTGCCAGCAGTTTATCTTCGGGGGACAGGGGAACCTACGAGCAGTACTTC
TRBJ1-1	.	TRBV27	.	CATVAGPNTEAFF	TGTGCCACCGTGGCGGGACCGAACACTGAAGCTTTCTTT
TRBJ2-7	.	TRBV27	.	CASSTGQIYSYEQYF	TGTGCCAGCAGTACCGGACAGATTTACTCCTACGAGCAGTACTTC
TRBJ1-5	once	TRBV27	.	CASSPQPYTPQHF	TGTGCCAGCAGTCCCCAACCCTATACTCCCCAGCATTTT
TRBJ2-5	.	TRBV7-9	.	CASSSLETQYF	TGTGCCAGCAGCTCTCTCGAGACCCAGTACTTC
TRBJ2-7	.	TRBV7-6	TRBD2	CASSLEAGGPWEQYF	TGTGCCAGCAGCTTAGAAGCGGGGGGCCCGTGGGAGCAGTACTTC
TRBJ2-1	once	TRBV7-6	.	CASSQAGLNEQFF	TGTGCCAGCAGCCAAGCGGGCCTCAATGAGCAGTTCTTC
TRBJ1-4	.	TRBV4-1	.	CASSPRQNGELFF	TGCGCCAGCAGCCCCCGACAGAATGGAGAACTGTTTTTT
TRBJ2-3	.	TRBV4-1	TRBD2	CASSQEGGGANTQYF	TGCGCCAGCAGCCAAGAAGGCGGGGGGGCGAATACGCAGTATTTT
TRBJ2-2	.	TRBV7-9	TRBD1	CASSLGTGLELFF	TGTGCCAGCAGCTTAGGGACAGGGCTGGAGCTGTTTTTT
TRBJ2-7	.	TRBV27	TRBD2	CATGGGSYEQYF	TGTGCCACCGGCGGGGGATCCTACGAGCAGTACTTC
TRBJ2-3	.	TRBV4-1	TRBD2	CASSLELGGVTDTQYF	TGCGCCAGCAGCCTCGAACTGGGGGGGGTGACAGATACGCAGTATTTT
TRBJ1-4	.	TRBV7-2	.	CASSLGGHFLNEKLFF	TGTGCCAGCAGCTTAGGCGGACACTTCCTCAATGAAAAACTGTTTTTT
TRBJ2-1	.	TRBV19	.	CASSLVLGAPYNEQFF	TGTGCCAGTAGTCTAGTACTGGGGGCCCCCTACAATGAGCAGTTCTTC
TRBJ1-6	.	TRBV4-3	TRBD1	CASSQRTGMSPLHF	TGCGCCAGCAGCCAAAGGACAGGGATGTCACCCCTCCACTTT
TRBJ1-1	.	TRBV19	TRBD1	CASLDRPTEAFF	TGTGCCAGTTTGGACAGGCCCACTGAAGCTTTCTTT
TRBJ2-7	.	TRBV27	TRBD1	CASSRDSTYEQYF	TGTGCCAGCAGCCGGGACAGCACCTACGAGCAGTACTTC
TRBJ2-7	.	TRBV27	.	CASSLNRAYEQYF	TGTGCCAGCAGTTTAAACAGGGCTTACGAGCAGTACTTC
TRBJ2-7	.	TRBV27	TRBD1	CASSFYSRQGSYEQYF	TGTGCCAGCAGTTTCTACTCAAGACAGGGATCCTACGAGCAGTACTTC